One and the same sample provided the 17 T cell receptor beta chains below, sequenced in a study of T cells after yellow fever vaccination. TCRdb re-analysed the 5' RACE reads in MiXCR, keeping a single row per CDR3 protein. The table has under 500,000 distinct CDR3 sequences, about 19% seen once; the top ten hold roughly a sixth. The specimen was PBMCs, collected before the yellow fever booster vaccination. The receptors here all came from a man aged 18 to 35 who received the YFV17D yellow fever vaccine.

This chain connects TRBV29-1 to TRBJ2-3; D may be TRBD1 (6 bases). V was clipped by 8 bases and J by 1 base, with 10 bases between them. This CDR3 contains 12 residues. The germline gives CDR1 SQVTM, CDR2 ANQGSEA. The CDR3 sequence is CSLQGGTDTQYF. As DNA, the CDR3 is TGCAGCCTACAGGGAGGCACAGATACGCAGTATTTT.

Here the CDR3 reads CASSWGQGGNTGELFF. The CDR3 DNA reads TGTGCCAGCAGCTGGGGACAGGGGGGGAACACCGGGGAGCTGTTTTTT. V gene TRBV7-9 combines with J gene TRBJ2-2; 11 positions match TRBD1. The ends lost 4 bases at V and 1 base at J; junction bases unmatched: 2. Germline V lookup: CDR1 SEHNR, CDR2 FQNEAQ (reference sequence). The CDR3 runs 16 residues. Based on the CDR3 plus reference TRBV7-9 and TRBJ2-2, the full variable domain is DTGVSQNPRHKITKRGQNVTFRCDPISEHNRLYWYRQTLGQGPEFLTYFQNEAQLEKSRLLSDRFSAERPKGSFSTLEIQRTEQGDSAMYLCASSWGQGGNTGELFFGEGSRLTVL.

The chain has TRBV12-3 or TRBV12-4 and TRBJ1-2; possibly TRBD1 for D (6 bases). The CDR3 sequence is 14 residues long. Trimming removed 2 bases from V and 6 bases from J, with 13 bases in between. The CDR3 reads CASSLQGQDHGYTF. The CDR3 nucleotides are TGTGCCAGCAGTTTACAGGGGCAGGACCATGGCTACACCTTC.

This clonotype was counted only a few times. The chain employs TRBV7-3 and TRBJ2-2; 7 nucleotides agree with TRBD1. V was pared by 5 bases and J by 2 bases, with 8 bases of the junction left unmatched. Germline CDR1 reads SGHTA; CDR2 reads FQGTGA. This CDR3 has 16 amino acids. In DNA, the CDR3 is TGTGCCAGCAGCCCCAGACAGGGTTTAAACACCGGGGAGCTGTTTTTT. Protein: CASSPRQGLNTGELFF.

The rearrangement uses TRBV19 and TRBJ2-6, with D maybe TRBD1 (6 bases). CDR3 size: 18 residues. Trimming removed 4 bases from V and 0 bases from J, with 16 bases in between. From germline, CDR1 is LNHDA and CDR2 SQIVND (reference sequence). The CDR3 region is CASSSLGHLSSGANVLTF. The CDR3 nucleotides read TGTGCCAGTAGTAGCCTGGGACACCTTTCCTCTGGGGCCAACGTCCTGACTTTC. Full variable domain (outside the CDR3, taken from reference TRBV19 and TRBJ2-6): DGGITQSPKYLFRKEGQNVTLSCEQNLNHDAMYWYRQDPGQGLRLIYYSQIVNDFQKGDIAEGYSVSREKKESFPLTVTSAQKNPTAFYLCASSSLGHLSSGANVLTFGAGSRLTVL.

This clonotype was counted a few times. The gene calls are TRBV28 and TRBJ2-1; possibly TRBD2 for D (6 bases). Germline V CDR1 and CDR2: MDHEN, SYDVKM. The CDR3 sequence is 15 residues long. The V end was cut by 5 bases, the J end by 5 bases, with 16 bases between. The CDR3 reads CASSPSGDIDNEQFF. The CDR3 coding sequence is TGTGCCAGCAGTCCCTCGGGGGATATAGACAATGAGCAGTTCTTC.

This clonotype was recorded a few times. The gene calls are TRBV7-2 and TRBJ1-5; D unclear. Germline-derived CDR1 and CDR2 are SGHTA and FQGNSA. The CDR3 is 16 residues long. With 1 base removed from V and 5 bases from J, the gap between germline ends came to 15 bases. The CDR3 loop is CASSLGRIPGYQPQHF. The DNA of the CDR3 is TGTGCCAGCAGCTTAGGACGGATCCCCGGCTATCAGCCCCAGCATTTT.

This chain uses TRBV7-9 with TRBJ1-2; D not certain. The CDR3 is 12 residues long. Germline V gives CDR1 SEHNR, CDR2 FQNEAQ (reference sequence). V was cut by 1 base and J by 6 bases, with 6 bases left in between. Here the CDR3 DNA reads TGTGCCAGCAGCTTAGGGGCCCATGGCTACACCTTC. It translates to CASSLGAHGYTF.

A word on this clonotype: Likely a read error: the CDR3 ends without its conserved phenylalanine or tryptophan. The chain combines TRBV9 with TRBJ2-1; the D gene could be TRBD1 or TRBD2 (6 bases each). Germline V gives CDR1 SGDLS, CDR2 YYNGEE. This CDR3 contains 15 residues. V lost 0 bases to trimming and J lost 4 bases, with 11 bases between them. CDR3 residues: CASSVEGDFYNEQFY. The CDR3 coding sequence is TGTGCCAGCAGCGTAGAGGGGGACTTTTACAATGAGCAGTTCTAC.

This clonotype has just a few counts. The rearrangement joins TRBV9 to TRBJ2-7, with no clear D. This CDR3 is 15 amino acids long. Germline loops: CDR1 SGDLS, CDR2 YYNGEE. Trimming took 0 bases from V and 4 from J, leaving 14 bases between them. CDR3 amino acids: CASSVEGPQGYEQYF. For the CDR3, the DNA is TGTGCCAGCAGCGTAGAAGGGCCACAAGGATACGAGCAGTACTTC.

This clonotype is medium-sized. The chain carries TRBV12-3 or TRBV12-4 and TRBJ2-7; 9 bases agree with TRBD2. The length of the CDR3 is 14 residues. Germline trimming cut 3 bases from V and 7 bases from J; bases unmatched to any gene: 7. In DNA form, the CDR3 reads TGTGCCAGCAGTTTTGGCGGGGGGGCCGGTGAGCAGTACTTC. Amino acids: CASSFGGGAGEQYF.

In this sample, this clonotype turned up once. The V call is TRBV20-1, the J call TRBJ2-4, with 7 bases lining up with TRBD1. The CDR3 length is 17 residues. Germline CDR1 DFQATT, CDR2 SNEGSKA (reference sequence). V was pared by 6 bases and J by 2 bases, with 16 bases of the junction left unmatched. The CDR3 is CSAATGQAFRTKNIQYF. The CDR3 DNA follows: TGCAGTGCCGCGACAGGGCAAGCTTTCCGCACCAAAAACATTCAGTACTTC.

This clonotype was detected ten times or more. CDR3 in DNA: TGCAGCGTTGGGGGCCGAGGTGAAAAACTGTTTTTT. The encoded protein is CSVGGRGEKLFF. The gene calls are TRBV29-1 and TRBJ1-4; possible D gene TRBD1, 5 bases. Germline V CDR1 and CDR2: SQVTM, ANQGSEA. The CDR3 runs to 12 residues. The V gene lost 4 bases and the J gene lost 7 bases, with 10 bases spanning the gap.

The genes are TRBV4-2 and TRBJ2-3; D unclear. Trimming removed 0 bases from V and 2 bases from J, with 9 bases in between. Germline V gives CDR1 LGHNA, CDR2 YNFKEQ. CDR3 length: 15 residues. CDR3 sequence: CASSQEERVTDTQYF. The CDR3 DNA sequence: TGTGCCAGCAGCCAAGAGGAAAGGGTCACAGATACGCAGTATTTT.

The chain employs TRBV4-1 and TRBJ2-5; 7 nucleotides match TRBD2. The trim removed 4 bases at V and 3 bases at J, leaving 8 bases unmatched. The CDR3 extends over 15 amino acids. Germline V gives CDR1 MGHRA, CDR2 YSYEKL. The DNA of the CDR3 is TGCGCCAGCAGCCCGTACGAGCGGGGAAAAGAGACCCAGTACTTC. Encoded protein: CASSPYERGKETQYF.

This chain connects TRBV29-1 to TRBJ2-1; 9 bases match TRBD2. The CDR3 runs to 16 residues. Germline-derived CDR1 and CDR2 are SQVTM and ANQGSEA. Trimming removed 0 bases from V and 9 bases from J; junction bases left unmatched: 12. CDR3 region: CSVEEKRGTSWSEQFF. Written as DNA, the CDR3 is TGCAGCGTTGAAGAGAAGCGTGGGACTAGCTGGAGTGAGCAGTTCTTC.

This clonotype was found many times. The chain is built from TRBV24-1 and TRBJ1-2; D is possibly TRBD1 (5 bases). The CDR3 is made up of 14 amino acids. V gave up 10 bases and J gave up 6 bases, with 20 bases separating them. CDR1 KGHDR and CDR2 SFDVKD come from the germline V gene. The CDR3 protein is CATQTNGALDGYTF. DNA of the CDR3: TGTGCCACTCAGACCAACGGGGCCTTGGATGGCTACACCTTC.